This T cell receptor (beta chain) was profiled in a study of blood T cell repertoires in COVID-19. Study details: Italy, Spain and the United States were the sources of the convalescent and acute COVID-19 samples. The cDNA or gDNA used as material had been derived from T cells, B-cell-depleted T cells, or PBMCs.

In the authors' methods: Amplification from reference gene primers served as the basis for estimated nucleated cell counts. The method was immunoSEQ multiplex PCR; TCRdb's version includes in-frame clones alone and lacks a portion of them. The V and J calls and clone size come from that table; D and trimming were worked out from the DNA. The sample consists of 150,000 to 200,000 clones, about 84% of them appearing once. The CDR3 runs to 13 residues. CDR1 is SEHNR and CDR2 is FQNEAQ in the germline V gene (reference sequence). V lost 6 bases and J 4 bases, leaving 10 bases between the germline ends. This clonotype originated in a woman in her thirties with acute or convalescent COVID-19. Sequencing was done on a sample of peripheral blood. This chain joins TRBV7-9 and TRBJ1-3; D is unresolved. CDR3 sequence reads: CASREVDGNTIYF. CDR3 DNA: TGTGCCAGCAGGGAGGTTGACGGAAACACCATATATTTT. The whole variable domain, filled in from reference TRBV7-9 and TRBJ1-3, reads DTGVSQNPRHKITKRGQNVTFRCDPISEHNRLYWYRQTLGQGPEFLTYFQNEAQLEKSRLLSDRFSAERPKGSFSTLEIQRTEQGDSAMYLCASREVDGNTIYFGEGSWLTVV.